This T cell receptor (beta chain) was captured by sequencing in a study of CD8 T cells in Susac syndrome. Overall study: The Susac syndrome patients were therapy-naive, on corticosteroids, or on intravenous immunoglobulin alone at blood draw.

Diagnostic criteria defined recently for definite or probable disease were met by the Susac syndrome patients. cDNA came from around 0.5 to 1 ug RNA primed by random hexamers. Multiplex immunoSEQ PCR targeted 54 Vbeta and 13 Jbeta TCR beta segments. One entry per CDR3 protein, called by TCRdb with MiXCR from the immunoSEQ multiplex PCR reads. This table holds 75,000 to 100,000 distinct CDR3 sequences, 94% found once. V lost 4 bases, J lost 5 bases, and 10 bases lay in between. Germline CDR1 and CDR2: SGDLS and YYNGEE. The CDR3 length is 13 residues. The chain couples TRBV9 to TRBJ2-1; D not resolved. This TCR was recovered from a human donor with Susac syndrome. The sequencing sample was made of CD8+ T cells from PBMCs. The CDR3 region is CASSLPPDNEQFF. DNA of the CDR3: TGTGCCAGCAGCTTACCCCCAGACAATGAGCAGTTCTTC.